This T cell receptor beta chain was retrieved from a study of response to subunit inactivated influenza vaccine. This clonotype came up a few times. What it recognizes is unknown. TCRdb re-called the RT-PCR reads with MiXCR, one entry per CDR3 protein. The sample lists 550,000 to 800,000 distinct CDR3 sequences, approximately 15% occurring once. The germline CDR1 and CDR2 sequences are LNHDA and SQIVND (reference sequence). V lost 5 bases, J lost 1 base, and 28 bases lay in between. The CDR3 runs 20 residues. Overall study findings and caveats: The authors suggested that every seasonal influenza vaccination recruits few new T cells.

This receptor was obtained from a man aged 50 to 59 who received an inactivated influenza vaccine. The V call is TRBV19, the J call TRBJ2-3, with a possible D match to TRBD1 (6 bases). The material sequenced was PBMCs from blood, taken about 12 days after vaccination. The CDR3 region is CASSFDRWQAQGGGTDTQYF. CDR3 DNA: TGTGCCAGTAGTTTCGACAGGTGGCAGGCCCAAGGCGGCGGCACAGATACGCAGTATTTT.